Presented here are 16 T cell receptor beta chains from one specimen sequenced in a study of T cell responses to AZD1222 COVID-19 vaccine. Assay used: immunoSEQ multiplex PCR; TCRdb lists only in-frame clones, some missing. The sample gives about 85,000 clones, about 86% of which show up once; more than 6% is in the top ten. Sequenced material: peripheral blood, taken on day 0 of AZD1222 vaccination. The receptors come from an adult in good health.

The CDR3: CASSSDSNEQYF. Here the CDR3 DNA reads TGTGCCAGCAGCTCGGACAGCAACGAGCAGTACTTC. This sequence joins TRBV5-4 and TRBJ2-7; maybe TRBD1 (6 bases). The CDR3 is 12 residues long. Trimming took off 3 bases at V and 5 bases at J, with 9 bases between the two ends. CDR1 SGHNT and CDR2 YYREEE come from the germline V gene (reference sequence).

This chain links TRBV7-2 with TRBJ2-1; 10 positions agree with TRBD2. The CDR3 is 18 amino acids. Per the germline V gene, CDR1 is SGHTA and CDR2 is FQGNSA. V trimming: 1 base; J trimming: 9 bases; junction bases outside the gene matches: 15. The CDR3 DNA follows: TGTGCCAGCAGCTTAGTAGTCCCTAGCGGGAGAAGAGGTAGTGAGCAGTTCTTC. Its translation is CASSLVVPSGRRGSEQFF.

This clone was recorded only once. The CDR3 region is CASSPQGAGGANVLTF. As DNA, the CDR3 is TGTGCCAGCAGTCCCCAAGGGGCTGGTGGGGCCAACGTCCTGACTTTC. This chain uses TRBV28 with TRBJ2-6; D might be TRBD1 (5 bases). V dropped 5 bases and J dropped 3 bases, with 14 bases sitting between them. There are 16 residues in the CDR3. In germline, CDR1 is MDHEN, CDR2 SYDVKM.

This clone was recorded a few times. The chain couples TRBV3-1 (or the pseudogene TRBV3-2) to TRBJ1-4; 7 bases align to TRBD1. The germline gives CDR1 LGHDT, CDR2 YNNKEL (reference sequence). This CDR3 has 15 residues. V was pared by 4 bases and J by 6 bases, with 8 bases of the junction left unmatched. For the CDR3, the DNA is TGTGCCAGCAGCCCGCTCCGGACAGGACATGAAAAACTGTTTTTT. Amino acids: CASSPLRTGHEKLFF.

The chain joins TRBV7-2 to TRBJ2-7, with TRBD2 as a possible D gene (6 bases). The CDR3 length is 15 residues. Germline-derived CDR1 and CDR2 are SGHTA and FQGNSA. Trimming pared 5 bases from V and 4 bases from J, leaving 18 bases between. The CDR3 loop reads CASSTSRAGRYEQYF. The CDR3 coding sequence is TGTGCCAGCAGCACCTCGAGGGCGGGAAGGTACGAGCAGTACTTC.

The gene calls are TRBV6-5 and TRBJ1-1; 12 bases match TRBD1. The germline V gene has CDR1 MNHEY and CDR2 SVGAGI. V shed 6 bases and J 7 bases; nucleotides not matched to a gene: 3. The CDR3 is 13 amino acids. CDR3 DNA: TGTGCCAGCAGGGGACAGGGGGCTAATGAAGCTTTCTTT. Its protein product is CASRGQGANEAFF.

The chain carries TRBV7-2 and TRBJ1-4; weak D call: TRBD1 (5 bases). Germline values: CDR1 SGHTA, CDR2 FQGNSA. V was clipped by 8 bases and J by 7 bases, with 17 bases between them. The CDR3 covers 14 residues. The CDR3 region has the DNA TGTGCCAGCGCCGCAGGCAGGGCTGGTGAAAAACTGTTTTTT. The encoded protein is CASAAGRAGEKLFF.

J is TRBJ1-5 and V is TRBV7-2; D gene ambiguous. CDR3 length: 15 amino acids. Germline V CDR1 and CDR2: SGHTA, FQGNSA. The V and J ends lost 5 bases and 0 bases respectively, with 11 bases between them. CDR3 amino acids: CASSPRVDSNQPQHF. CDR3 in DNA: TGTGCCAGCAGCCCAAGAGTTGATAGCAATCAGCCCCAGCATTTT.

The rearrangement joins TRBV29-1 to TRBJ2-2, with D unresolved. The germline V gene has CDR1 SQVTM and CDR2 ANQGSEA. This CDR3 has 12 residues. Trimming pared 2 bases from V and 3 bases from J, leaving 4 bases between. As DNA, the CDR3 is TGCAGCGTTGAAAGTTACACCGGGGAGCTGTTTTTT. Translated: CSVESYTGELFF.

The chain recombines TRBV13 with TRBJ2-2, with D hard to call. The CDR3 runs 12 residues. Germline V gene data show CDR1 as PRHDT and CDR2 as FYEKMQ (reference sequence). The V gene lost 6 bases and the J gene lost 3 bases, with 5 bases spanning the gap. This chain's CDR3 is CASSLDTGELFF. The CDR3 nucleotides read TGTGCCAGCAGTCTCGACACCGGGGAGCTGTTTTTT.

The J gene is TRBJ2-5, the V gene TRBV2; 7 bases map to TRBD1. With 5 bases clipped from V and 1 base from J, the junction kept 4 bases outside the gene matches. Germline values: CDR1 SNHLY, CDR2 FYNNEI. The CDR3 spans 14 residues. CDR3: CASSSQGTQETQYF. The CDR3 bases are TGTGCCAGCAGTTCACAGGGGACCCAAGAGACCCAGTACTTC. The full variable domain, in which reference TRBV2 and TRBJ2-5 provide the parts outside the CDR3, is EPEVTQTPSHQVTQMGQEVILRCVPISNHLYFYWYRQILGQKVEFLVSFYNNEISEKSEIFDDQFSVERPDGSNFTLKIRSTKLEDSAMYFCASSSQGTQETQYFGPGTRLLVL.

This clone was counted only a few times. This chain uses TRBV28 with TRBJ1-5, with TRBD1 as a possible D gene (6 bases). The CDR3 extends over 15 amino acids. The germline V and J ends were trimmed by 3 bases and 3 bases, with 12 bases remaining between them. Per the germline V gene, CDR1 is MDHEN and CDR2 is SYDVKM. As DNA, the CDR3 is TGTGCCAGCAGTTTCGGGGGGCAGGACAATCAGCCCCAGCATTTT. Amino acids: CASSFGGQDNQPQHF.

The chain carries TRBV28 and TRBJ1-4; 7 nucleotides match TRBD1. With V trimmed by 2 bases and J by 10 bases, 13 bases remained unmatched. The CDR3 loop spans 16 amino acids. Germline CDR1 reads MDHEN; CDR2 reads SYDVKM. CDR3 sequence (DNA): TGTGCCAGCAGTTTAGGAGGGACAGTGGGTCAGGGAAAACTGTTTTTT. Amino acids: CASSLGGTVGQGKLFF. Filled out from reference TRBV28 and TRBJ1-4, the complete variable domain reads DVKVTQSSRYLVKRTGEKVFLECVQDMDHENMFWYRQDPGLGLRLIYFSYDVKMKEKGDIPEGYSVSREKKERFSLILESASTNQTSMYLCASSLGGTVGQGKLFFGSGTQLSVL.

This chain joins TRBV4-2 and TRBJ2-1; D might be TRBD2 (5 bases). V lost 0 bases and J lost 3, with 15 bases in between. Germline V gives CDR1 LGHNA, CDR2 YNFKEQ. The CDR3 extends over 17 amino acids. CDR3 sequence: CASSQDHVSDFYNEQFF. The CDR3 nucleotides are TGTGCCAGCAGCCAAGATCATGTTAGCGACTTCTACAATGAGCAGTTCTTC.

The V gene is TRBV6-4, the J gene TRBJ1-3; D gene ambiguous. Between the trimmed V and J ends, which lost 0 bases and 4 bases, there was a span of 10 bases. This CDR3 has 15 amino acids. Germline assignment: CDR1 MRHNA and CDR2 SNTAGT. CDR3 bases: TGTGCCAGCAGTGACTCGGGCCAACCGGGAAACACCATATATTTT. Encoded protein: CASSDSGQPGNTIYF.

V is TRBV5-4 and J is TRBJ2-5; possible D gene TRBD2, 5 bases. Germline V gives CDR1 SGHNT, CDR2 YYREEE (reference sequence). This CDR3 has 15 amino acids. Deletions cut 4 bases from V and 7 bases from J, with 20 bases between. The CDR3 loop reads CASSPEAKTWGTQYF. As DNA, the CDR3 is TGTGCCAGCAGCCCGGAGGCTAAAACCTGGGGGACCCAGTACTTC.